A single sample is the source of the 10 T cell receptor beta chains below, sequenced in a study of T cells in Graves' hyperthyroidism and ophthalmopathy. The TCR beta CDR3 regions underwent amplification using RNA transcripts as the source. A set of HTBI primers served as the primers for a first-round RT-PCR of the TCR CDR3. In TCRdb, the multiplex PCR reads were re-called with MiXCR into one record per CDR3 protein. This table holds about 400,000 distinct CDR3 sequences, about 15% found once. Specimen: blood. These receptors were obtained from a woman younger than 30 with Graves' hyperthyroidism.

V usage is TRBV6-1 and J usage is TRBJ1-4; possibly TRBD1 for D (6 bases). The V end lost 5 bases, the J end lost 8 bases, and 12 bases lay between the germline ends. Per germline, CDR1 MNHNS and CDR2 SASEGT. This CDR3 spans 13 amino acids. CDR3 nucleotides: TGTGCCAGCAGTAAAGACAGGTTGGAAAAACTGTTTTTT. Protein product: CASSKDRLEKLFF.

V is TRBV27 and J is TRBJ1-1, with a possible D match to TRBD1 (5 bases). Looked up from germline, CDR1 is MNHEY and CDR2 is SMNVEV (reference sequence). V shed 5 bases and J shed 10 bases, with 17 bases lying between them. CDR3 size: 13 residues. The CDR3 protein is CASSTTAGGGAFF. The CDR3 DNA reads as TGTGCCAGCAGTACGACAGCGGGGGGGGGAGCTTTCTTT.

This clonotype was picked up many times. The genes are TRBV3-1 and TRBJ2-7; D is unresolved. The CDR3 covers 14 residues. Trimming pared 4 bases from V and 2 bases from J, leaving 12 bases between. The germline CDR1 and CDR2 sequences are LGHDT and YNNKEL (reference sequence). This CDR3 is CASSPAGAAYEQYF. For the CDR3, the DNA is TGTGCCAGCAGCCCCGCCGGTGCAGCCTACGAGCAGTACTTC.

This clonotype was seen only a few times. The chain carries TRBV6-1 and TRBJ1-2, with 10 bases lining up with TRBD1. The CDR3 spans 14 residues. V gave up 5 bases and J gave up 8 bases; unmatched junction bases: 8. Germline V lookup: CDR1 MNHNS, CDR2 SASEGT. The CDR3 protein is CASSKRQGADGYTF. The CDR3 DNA follows: TGTGCCAGCAGTAAGCGACAGGGGGCAGACGGCTACACCTTC.

This clonotype was observed a few times. V gene TRBV10-3 combines with J gene TRBJ1-1; TRBD1 might be the D (5 bases). Germline CDR1 reads ENHRY; CDR2 reads SYGVKD. This CDR3 region has 11 residues. The V end was cut by 5 bases, the J end by 7 bases, with 8 bases between. The CDR3 spells CAISQDSEAFF. The CDR3 DNA follows: TGTGCCATCAGTCAAGACAGTGAAGCTTTCTTT.

The DNA of the CDR3 is TGTGCCAGCAGCCCGCTGAGGAGGGGAAACACCATATATTTT. This sequence encodes CASSPLRRGNTIYF. V usage is TRBV6-1 and J usage is TRBJ1-3; D unresolved. Germline V gene data show CDR1 as MNHNS and CDR2 as SASEGT. The V gene lost 6 bases and the J gene lost 4 bases, with 13 bases spanning the gap. The length of the CDR3 is 14 residues.

The CDR3 DNA reads TGTGCCAGCAGCTTAGTTTTTGCCGGGACAGGGGTACCGGACAACTATGGCTACACCTTC. Amino acids: CASSLVFAGTGVPDNYGYTF. The V and J genes are TRBV13 and TRBJ1-2, with 10 bases lining up with TRBD1. J gave up 2 bases and V 1 base, and 16 bases lay outside the gene matches. The CDR3 runs 20 residues. Germline lookup yields CDR1 PRHDT and CDR2 FYEKMQ (reference sequence).

This clonotype was observed many times. The gene calls are TRBV3-1 and TRBJ2-3; no definite D call. Germline-derived CDR1 and CDR2 are LGHDT and YNNKEL (reference sequence). The CDR3 consists of 11 residues. CDR3 region: CAGLHTDTQYF. The CDR3 nucleotides read TGTGCAGGGTTGCATACAGATACGCAGTATTTT.

This clonotype showed up just a few times. The chain carries TRBV27 and TRBJ1-2; D gene unclear. V was pared by 2 bases and J by 1 base, with 5 bases between. The CDR3 contains 13 residues. Germline loops: CDR1 MNHEY, CDR2 SMNVEV (reference sequence). CDR3 sequence (DNA): TGTGCCAGCAGTTTACGGAGTAACTATGGCTACACCTTC. Protein sequence: CASSLRSNYGYTF.

This clonotype occurred a few times. At one end the junction does not follow the germline gene, possibly because of a read error. The chain employs TRBV29-1 and TRBJ1-1; D unresolved. CDR1 is SQVTM, CDR2 ANQGSEA, per germline. The CDR3 loop spans 15 amino acids. CDR3 DNA: TGCAGCGTTTCGGGAGGGCAGTTACTGAACACTAAAGCTTTCTTT. It yields the protein CSVSGGQLLNTKAFF.